This TCR beta chain was sequenced during a study of early T cells in non-severe SARS-CoV-2 infection. As for the study in general: Bulk RNA from unsorted whole blood was sequenced; chains were unpaired.

Each cDNA molecule carried a unique molecular identifier. TCRdb analysed the 5' RACE reads with MiXCR anew, one entry per CDR3 protein. The repertoire includes 25,000 to 30,000 distinct CDR3 sequences, nearly 4.5% of them detected once, and roughly 5.3% sits in the top ten. This clonotype appeared a few times. Its target is unknown. CDR3 length equals 12 residues. V was trimmed by 2 bases and J by 8 bases, leaving 9 bases between them. Germline V gene data show CDR1 as GTSNPN and CDR2 as SVGIG (reference sequence). Notes on the study in general: Private and CD4 specificities were missed by VDJdb matching, skewed to anti-spike CD8.

The material sequenced was whole blood. This TCR was sampled from an adult who was a healthcare worker with PCR-confirmed SARS-CoV-2 infection or an uninfected control (not recorded which). J is TRBJ2-2 and V is TRBV30; D gene unclear. In nucleotides, the CDR3 is TGTGCCTGGAGTCCCCTTGAGGGGGAGCTGTTTTTT. This sequence encodes CAWSPLEGELFF.